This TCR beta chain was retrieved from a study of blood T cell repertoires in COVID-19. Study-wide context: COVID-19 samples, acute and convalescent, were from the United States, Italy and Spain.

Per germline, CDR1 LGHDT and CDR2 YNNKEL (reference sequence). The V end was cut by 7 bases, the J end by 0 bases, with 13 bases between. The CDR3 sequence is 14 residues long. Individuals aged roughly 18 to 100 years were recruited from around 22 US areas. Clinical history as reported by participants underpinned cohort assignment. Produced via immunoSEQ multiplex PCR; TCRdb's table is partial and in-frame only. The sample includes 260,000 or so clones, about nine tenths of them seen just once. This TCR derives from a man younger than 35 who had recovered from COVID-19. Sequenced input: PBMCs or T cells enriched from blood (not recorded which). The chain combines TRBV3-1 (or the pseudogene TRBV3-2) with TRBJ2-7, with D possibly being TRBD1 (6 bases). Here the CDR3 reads CASTQDRISYEQYF. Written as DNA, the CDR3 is TGTGCCAGCACGCAGGACAGAATCTCCTACGAGCAGTACTTC.